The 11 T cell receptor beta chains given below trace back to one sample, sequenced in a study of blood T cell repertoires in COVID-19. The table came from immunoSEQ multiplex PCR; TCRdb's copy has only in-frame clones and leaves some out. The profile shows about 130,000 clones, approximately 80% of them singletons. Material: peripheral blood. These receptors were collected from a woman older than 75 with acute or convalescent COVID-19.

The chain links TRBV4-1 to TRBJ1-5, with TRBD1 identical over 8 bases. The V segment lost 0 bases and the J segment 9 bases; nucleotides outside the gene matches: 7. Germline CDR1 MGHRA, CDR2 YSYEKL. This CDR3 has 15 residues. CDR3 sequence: CASSQEVQGGGPQHF. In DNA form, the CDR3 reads TGCGCCAGCAGCCAAGAGGTACAGGGGGGAGGGCCCCAGCATTTT.

The CDR3 region is CSLRTGMTEAFF. The CDR3 bases are TGCAGCCTCCGGACAGGGATGACTGAAGCTTTCTTT. This rearrangement joins TRBV29-1 to TRBJ1-1; 8 bases match TRBD1. Germline assignment: CDR1 SQVTM and CDR2 ANQGSEA. With 8 bases clipped from V and 5 bases from J, the junction kept 7 bases outside the gene matches. CDR3 size: 12 residues.

CDR3 sequence (DNA): TGCAGCGTTGAAGACGGGGGTCAGCCCCAGCATTTT. It yields the protein CSVEDGGQPQHF. This chain uses TRBV29-1 with TRBJ1-5; D may be TRBD1 (5 bases). V lost 0 bases, J lost 6 bases, and 6 bases lay in between. This CDR3 has 12 residues. CDR1 is SQVTM and CDR2 is ANQGSEA in the germline V gene.

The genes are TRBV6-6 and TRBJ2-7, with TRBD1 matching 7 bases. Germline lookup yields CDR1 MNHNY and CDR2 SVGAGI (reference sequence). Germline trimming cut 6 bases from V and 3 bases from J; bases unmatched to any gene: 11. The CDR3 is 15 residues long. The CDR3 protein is CASRGQALSVYEQYF. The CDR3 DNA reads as TGTGCCAGCAGAGGACAGGCCCTCTCCGTCTACGAGCAGTACTTC.

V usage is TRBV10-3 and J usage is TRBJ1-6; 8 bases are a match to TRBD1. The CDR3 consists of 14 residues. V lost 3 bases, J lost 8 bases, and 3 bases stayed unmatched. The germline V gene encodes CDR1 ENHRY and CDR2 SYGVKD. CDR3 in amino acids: CAISDGQGDSPLHF. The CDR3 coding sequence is TGTGCCATCAGTGATGGACAGGGCGATTCACCCCTCCACTTT.

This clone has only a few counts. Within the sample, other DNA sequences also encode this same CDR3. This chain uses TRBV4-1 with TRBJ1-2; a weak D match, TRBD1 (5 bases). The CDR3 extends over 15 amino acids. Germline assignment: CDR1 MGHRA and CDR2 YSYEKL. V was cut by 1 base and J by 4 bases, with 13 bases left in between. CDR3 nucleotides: TGCGCCAGCAGCCAAGTCGGCCAGGGATTCTATGGCTACACCTTC. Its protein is CASSQVGQGFYGYTF.

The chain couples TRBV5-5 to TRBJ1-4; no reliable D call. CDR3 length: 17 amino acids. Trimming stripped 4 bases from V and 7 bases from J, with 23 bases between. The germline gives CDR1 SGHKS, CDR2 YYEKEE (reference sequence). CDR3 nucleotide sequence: TGTGCCAGCAGCGCGGAAATCGGCCAGGCGGGTAGTGAAAAACTGTTTTTT. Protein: CASSAEIGQAGSEKLFF.

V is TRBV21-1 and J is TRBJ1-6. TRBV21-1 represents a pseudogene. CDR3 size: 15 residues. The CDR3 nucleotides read TGTGCCAGCAGCACCGGAGCAGCTCGGGATTCACCCCTCCACTTT. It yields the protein CASSTGAARDSPLHF.

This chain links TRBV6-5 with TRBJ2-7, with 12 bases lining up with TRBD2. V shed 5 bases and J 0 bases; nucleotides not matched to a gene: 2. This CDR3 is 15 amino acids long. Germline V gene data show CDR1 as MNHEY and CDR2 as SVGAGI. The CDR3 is CASSLTSGSSYEQYF. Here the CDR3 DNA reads TGTGCCAGCAGTCTGACTAGCGGGAGCTCCTACGAGCAGTACTTC.

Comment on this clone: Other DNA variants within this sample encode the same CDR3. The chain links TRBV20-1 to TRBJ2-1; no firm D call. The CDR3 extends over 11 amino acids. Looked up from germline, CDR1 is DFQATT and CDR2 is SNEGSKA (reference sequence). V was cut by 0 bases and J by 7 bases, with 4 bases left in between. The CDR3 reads CSARDRNEQFF. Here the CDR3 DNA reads TGCAGTGCTAGAGATAGAAATGAGCAGTTCTTC.

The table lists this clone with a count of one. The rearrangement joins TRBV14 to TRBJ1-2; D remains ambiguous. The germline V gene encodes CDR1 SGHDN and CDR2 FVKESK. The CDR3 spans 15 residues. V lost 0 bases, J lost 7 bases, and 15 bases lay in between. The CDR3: CASSQDRHGTSGYTF. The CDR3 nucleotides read TGTGCCAGCAGCCAAGATCGCCATGGTACTTCTGGCTACACCTTC.